Listed below are T cell receptor beta chains from one sample, sequenced in a study of response to subunit inactivated influenza vaccine. In TCRdb, the RT-PCR reads were re-called with MiXCR into one record per CDR3 protein. The top ten clones hold 7.6% of a sample with roughly 650,000 distinct CDR3 sequences, 14% of them seen once. The sequenced sample was PBMCs from blood, obtained around two weeks before vaccination. These receptors were collected from a man aged 50 or older who received an inactivated influenza vaccine. The CDR3 runs from the conserved cysteine through the conserved F or W. The D gene is left open where the match is weak. For some rows the clone size is stated as once, few or many, or as a class when expanded; others skip it.

V gene	clone size	J gene	D gene	CDR3 protein	CDR3 DNA
TRBV7-9	NA	TRBJ2-2	NA	CASSFGSQLTGVLFF	TGTGCCAGCAGCTTTGGTTCCCAACTCACCGGGGTGCTGTTTTTT
TRBV14	NA	TRBJ1-2	NA	CASSQSTINYGYTF	TGTGCCAGCAGCCAATCAACAATTAACTATGGCTACACCTTC
TRBV5-1	many	TRBJ2-7	NA	CASSEGVGSYEQYF	TGCGCCAGCAGCGAAGGGGTCGGCTCCTACGAGCAGTACTTC
TRBV6-6	NA	TRBJ2-1	NA	CASTKVTPYNEQFF	TGTGCCAGCACCAAGGTGACCCCTTACAATGAGCAGTTCTTC
TRBV15	NA	TRBJ2-2	NA	CATSPGRASLGGELFF	TGTGCCACCAGTCCCGGCAGGGCAAGCCTGGGCGGGGAGCTGTTTTTT
TRBV6-1	NA	TRBJ2-7	TRBD2	CASRLGGEASSYEQYF	TGTGCCAGCAGGCTCGGGGGGGAGGCCTCCTCCTACGAGCAGTACTTC
TRBV5-1	NA	TRBJ2-2	NA	CASSLDRASTGELFF	TGCGCCAGCAGCTTGGACAGGGCGAGCACCGGGGAGCTGTTTTTT
TRBV5-1	NA	TRBJ1-1	NA	CASSLEQMNTEAFF	TGCGCCAGCAGCTTGGAACAGATGAACACTGAAGCTTTCTTT
TRBV12-3/TRBV12-4	NA	TRBJ2-7	NA	CASSSSHEQYF	TGTGCCAGCAGTTCGTCCCACGAGCAGTACTTC
TRBV29-1	many	TRBJ1-6	NA	CSVKGTDASLHF	TGCAGCGTCAAAGGGACCGACGCCTCCCTCCACTTT
TRBV30	NA	TRBJ1-2	NA	CAWSLLAVHTF	TGTGCCTGGAGCCTCCTGGCGGTCCACACCTTC
TRBV2	NA	TRBJ2-7	TRBD2	CASSEFEGGPYEQYF	TGTGCCAGCAGTGAATTCGAGGGAGGGCCGTACGAGCAGTACTTC
TRBV20-1	NA	TRBJ2-1	TRBD2	CSARLAGANSYNEQFF	TGCAGTGCTAGACTAGCGGGAGCCAACTCCTACAATGAGCAGTTCTTC
TRBV6-5	NA	TRBJ2-1	NA	CASGGLNEQFF	TGTGCCAGCGGGGGGCTGAATGAGCAGTTCTTC
TRBV12-3/TRBV12-4	NA	TRBJ2-3	NA	CASRQVGVTDTQYF	TGTGCCAGCAGACAAGTCGGGGTTACAGATACGCAGTATTTT
TRBV9	few	TRBJ2-3	TRBD1	CASSTSTNRGTDTQYF	TGTGCCAGCAGCACGTCCACCAACAGGGGAACAGATACGCAGTATTTT
TRBV5-6	few	TRBJ2-2	NA	CASSLPGDTGELFF	TGTGCCAGCAGCTTGCCAGGGGACACCGGGGAGCTGTTTTTT
TRBV9	few	TRBJ2-3	NA	CASSVVPRGTDTQYF	TGTGCCAGCAGCGTAGTCCCCAGGGGAACAGATACGCAGTATTTT
TRBV7-9	many	TRBJ2-5	NA	CASSSLRGSRLETQYF	TGTGCCAGCAGCTCCTTGAGGGGGAGCCGTCTCGAGACCCAGTACTTC
TRBV3-1	few	TRBJ2-1	NA	CASSQARYEQFF	TGTGCCAGCAGCCAAGCCCGTTATGAGCAGTTCTTC
TRBV20-1	once	TRBJ2-4	TRBD2	CSAMGSGGENIQYF	TGCAGTGCTATGGGGAGCGGGGGCGAAAACATTCAGTACTTC
TRBV11-2	NA	TRBJ2-1	NA	CASSFPHSRISYNEQFF	TGTGCCAGCAGCTTTCCGCATTCAAGAATCTCCTACAATGAGCAGTTCTTC
TRBV5-1	many	TRBJ2-1	NA	CASSRGRQGGIEQFF	TGCGCCAGCAGTAGGGGCCGGCAGGGGGGGATTGAGCAGTTCTTC
TRBV29-1	many	TRBJ2-2	TRBD2	CSAPEDGRTGELFF	TGCAGCGCCCCAGAGGACGGGAGGACCGGGGAGCTGTTTTTT